The 8 T cell receptor beta chains below come from one sample, sequenced in a study of cytomegalovirus exposure and HLA in healthy donors. The PCR employed 60 Vbeta primers together with 13 Jbeta primers. Here immunoSEQ multiplex PCR was the method, and the copy in TCRdb shows in-frame clones only, minus some. This sample has about 150,000 clones; 86% occur once, and the top ten carry almost 2%. Sequencing was performed on PBMCs. The origin of the receptors is a woman in her late teens or twenties in good health and CMV-seronegative.

This chain links TRBV2 with TRBJ2-7; TRBD2 matches at 10 bases. V lost 5 bases to trimming and J lost 2 bases; unmatched junction nucleotides: 9. Germline V CDR1 and CDR2: SNHLY, FYNNEI. The CDR3 runs 16 residues. The CDR3 spells CASSPLGLAETYEQYF. In DNA, the CDR3 is TGTGCCAGCAGTCCACTCGGACTAGCGGAGACCTACGAGCAGTACTTC. Combining the CDR3 with reference TRBV2 and TRBJ2-7 gives the whole variable domain EPEVTQTPSHQVTQMGQEVILRCVPISNHLYFYWYRQILGQKVEFLVSFYNNEISEKSEIFDDQFSVERPDGSNFTLKIRSTKLEDSAMYFCASSPLGLAETYEQYFGPGTRLTVT.

This chain links TRBV28 with TRBJ1-4, with 7 positions matching TRBD1. V was clipped by 5 bases and J by 17 bases; unmatched bases: 11. The V gene's germline CDR1 is MDHEN and CDR2 SYDVKM. The CDR3 sequence is 12 residues long. CDR3 DNA: TGTGCCAGCAGTAGGAGGGCAGGGGGACTCTTTTTT. Translated, it gives CASSRRAGGLFF.

The chain is built from TRBV19 and TRBJ2-7; 7 bases match TRBD1. The junction had 9 bases not matched to a gene; V was cut back by 2 bases and J by 2 bases. CDR3 length: 16 amino acids. In germline, CDR1 is LNHDA, CDR2 SQIVND (reference sequence). CDR3 loop: CASSITGEMGTYEQYF. The CDR3 DNA reads as TGTGCCAGTAGTATAACAGGGGAAATGGGGACCTACGAGCAGTACTTC.

This clone was seen once. This chain joins TRBV27 and TRBJ2-3, with a weak D call TRBD2 (5 bases). Germline V gives CDR1 MNHEY, CDR2 SMNVEV (reference sequence). The CDR3 spans 13 residues. With 3 bases removed from V and 11 bases from J, the gap between germline ends came to 15 bases. The CDR3 sequence is CASSLAASLLQYF. DNA for the CDR3: TGTGCCAGCAGTTTGGCGGCTAGCTTATTGCAGTATTTT.

The chain employs TRBV29-1 and TRBJ2-1, with 8 bases aligning to TRBD2. Germline V CDR1 and CDR2: SQVTM, ANQGSEA. V lost 4 bases and J lost 5; bases outside the gene matches: 16. This CDR3 has 17 amino acids. Here the CDR3 reads CSVGASGLGWGNNEQFF. The CDR3 DNA reads as TGCAGCGTTGGGGCTAGCGGGTTGGGCTGGGGAAACAATGAGCAGTTCTTC.

The chain recombines TRBV6-4 with TRBJ2-7; perhaps TRBD1 as D (6 bases). This CDR3 spans 15 amino acids. V gave up 4 bases and J gave up 3 bases, with 16 bases separating them. CDR1 and CDR2 (germline): MRHNA, SNTAGT. This CDR3 is CASSGSGHRHYEQYF. Written as DNA, the CDR3 is TGTGCCAGCAGTGGCTCGGGACACAGACACTACGAGCAGTACTTC.

V is TRBV20-1 and J is TRBJ1-2, with D tentatively TRBD1 (5 bases). CDR3 length: 11 amino acids. Trimming took 7 bases from V and 4 from J, leaving 10 bases between them. The germline V gene has CDR1 DFQATT and CDR2 SNEGSKA (reference sequence). The CDR3 protein is CSVAGGYGYTF. CDR3 sequence (DNA): TGCAGTGTGGCGGGGGGCTATGGCTACACCTTC.

The count of this clone is one. The rearrangement joins TRBV9 to TRBJ1-2, with D perhaps TRBD1 (6 bases). V lost 3 bases to trimming and J lost 13 bases, with 19 bases between them. The germline V gene has CDR1 SGDLS and CDR2 YYNGEE. CDR3 size: 13 residues. The CDR3: CASSANSRGACTF. CDR3 DNA sequence: TGTGCCAGCAGCGCCAATTCCCGGGGGGCTTGCACCTTC.